Sequencing of this T cell receptor beta chain was carried out in a study of synovial regulatory T cells in juvenile arthritis (dated by TCRdb to the mid-2010s). Regarding the research as a whole: Of the sequenced patients, five to seven received methotrexate, one received methotrexate plus infliximab, a few were therapy-naive, and one had no treatment information. Using matched patient samples, the researchers compared TCRbeta CDR3 repertoires across three groups: blood iaTreg cells, other blood Treg cells and synovial fluid Treg cells. Although effector T cell subsets in the cohort were also sequenced for comparisons, the Treg dataset on its own covers only blood and synovial fluid Treg cells. TCR repertoire comparisons included Treg and Teff subsets from some ten JIA patients with active disease. Broad study findings and their caveats: TCR diversity was lower in blood iaTreg cells than in other blood Treg cells, which is consistent with antigen-driven expansion. Across patients, iaTreg TCR repertoires were largely private and overlapped partially with synovial Teff repertoires and blood CPL repertoires. More CDR3 sequences were shared by synovial Treg cells with iaTreg cells than with other blood Treg cells, and a closer relation was confirmed by Chao-Jaccard similarity.

Receptors were amplified or captured by the immunoSEQ multiplex PCR assay. TCRbeta CDR3 sequencing was performed by Adaptive Biotechnologies. As for the authors' bioinformatics: Repertoire similarity was assessed using the Chao-modified Jaccard index and the median clonotype overlap from 200 random subsamples at equal sample size. The similarity analyses were run on either productive nucleotide sequences or amino acid sequences translated in silico. Hierarchical clustering with single linkage and t-SNE based on Chao-modified Jaccard distances were used to compare repertoires. Repertoire diversity was measured with the Renyi index after sample size normalisation across a range of alpha values. In TCRdb, the immuneACCESS table is reduced to in-frame sequences with V and J assigned. These tables do not hold every clone; where another copy was compared, an unresolved V gene accounts for under half, and the others remain unexplained. Clone size and V and J calls were adopted from that table, with D and trimming inferred from the DNA. The sample table gives 9,500 to 10,000 clones. The biggest ten clones account for about 1.7% of the sample.

A word on this clone: No antigen is known for it.

iaTreg cells were defined as HLA-DR+ Treg cells, were more frequent in NO ID patients than in ID patients at Tend, and were hypothesised to expand during inflammation. The donors for the TCR repertoire analysis were roughly eleven juvenile idiopathic arthritis patients with active disease who had not reached inactive disease, of whom 3 were polyarticular and 8 were oligoarticular. The median age of the TCR-sequenced patients was just under 12 years (range roughly 2.3-25), and their median disease duration was 7 years (range 0.2-19.1). Samples for TCR repertoire analysis came from two centres in Italy. Peripheral blood mononuclear cells were isolated using a Histopaque-1077 density gradient and were cryopreserved in around 90% FCS with around 10% DMSO. The CDR3 sequence holds 13 residues, the cysteine and phenylalanine included. DNA for this receptor is not on file. CDR1 and CDR2 are drawn from the germline V gene: MNHEY, SVGAGI.

Recombination linked TRBV6-5 to TRBJ1-2; with no DNA, the TCRdb D assignment of TRBD1 cannot be verified. The receptor comes from a donor younger than 30 with juvenile idiopathic arthritis. Source material: Treg cells from blood. Read against the paper, the sample's cell subset or site label means: HLA-DR+ inflammation-associated blood Treg cells. The CDR3 sequence is CASTNRVVWGYTF.